Below are 27 T cell receptor beta chains sequenced from a single sample in a study of blood T cell repertoires in COVID-19. Assay: immunoSEQ multiplex PCR; the TCRdb copy retains only in-frame clones and omits some. The sample lists approximately 170,000 clones, 70% to 90% occurring once. Sequencing used PBMCs or T cells enriched from blood (not recorded which). These receptors came from a woman in her 50s who had recovered from COVID-19.

This sequence joins TRBV7-2 and TRBJ2-3; TRBD1 is a possible D gene (7 bases). The CDR3 totals 14 residues. Germline V gene lookup returns CDR1 SGHTA and CDR2 FQGNSA. The V gene lost 6 bases and the J gene lost 10 bases, with 20 bases spanning the gap. The CDR3 coding sequence is TGTGCCAGCAGGTTAAGCGGGCCCCAGGGGGCGCAGTATTTT. It yields the protein CASRLSGPQGAQYF.

This clone occurred once. V usage is TRBV3-1 (or the pseudogene TRBV3-2) and J usage is TRBJ2-4; 15 nucleotides align to TRBD2. V gave up 5 bases and J gave up 8 bases; unmatched junction bases: 10. From germline, CDR1 is LGHDT and CDR2 YNNKEL (reference sequence). The CDR3 runs to 17 residues. DNA of the CDR3: TGTGCCAGCAGCGCCCCGGGACTAGCGGGAGGACTGGACATTCAGTACTTC. Protein sequence: CASSAPGLAGGLDIQYF.

This clone was seen a few times. The rearrangement links TRBV27 to TRBJ2-6, with TRBD1 identical over 10 bases. J was trimmed by 0 bases and V by 5 bases; bases with no gene match: 13. CDR3 length: 20 amino acids. Germline V gene data show CDR1 as MNHEY and CDR2 as SMNVEV (reference sequence). CDR3 sequence reads: CASSPPRQGAPLSGANVLTF. CDR3 DNA: TGTGCCAGCAGTCCTCCCCGACAGGGGGCTCCCCTCTCTGGGGCCAACGTCCTGACTTTC.

The V gene is TRBV6-6, the J gene TRBJ1-6; no definite D call. Germline lookup yields CDR1 MNHNY and CDR2 SVGAGI (reference sequence). V lost 0 bases and J lost 10, with 10 bases in between. This CDR3 has 14 residues. The CDR3 region is CASSYSDKASPLHF. CDR3 nucleotides: TGTGCCAGCAGTTACTCCGACAAGGCCTCACCCCTCCACTTT.

CDR3 loop: CASGLGLRGSINTGELFF. In nucleotides, the CDR3 is TGTGCTAGTGGTTTGGGCCTCCGTGGCAGTATTAACACCGGGGAGCTGTTTTTT. The chain joins TRBV12-5 to TRBJ2-2, with D hard to call. The germline V gene encodes CDR1 LGHNT and CDR2 FRNRAP. CDR3 length: 18 residues. The ends were cut back, 1 base at V and 2 bases at J, with 17 bases in the middle.

V usage is TRBV5-1 and J usage is TRBJ2-1, with a tentative D call TRBD2 (6 bases). The length of the CDR3 is 15 residues. V was shortened by 3 bases and J by 5 bases, with 15 bases between the two germline ends. Germline lookup yields CDR1 SGHRS and CDR2 YFSETQ. Here the CDR3 DNA reads TGCGCCAGCAGCTCGTGGGGCGGGGACGACAATGAGCAGTTCTTC. It is translated as CASSSWGGDDNEQFF.

V usage is TRBV19 and J usage is TRBJ1-3; 8 nucleotides match TRBD1. J gave up 2 bases and V 4 bases, and 4 bases lay outside the gene matches. The CDR3 is made up of 15 amino acids. Per germline, CDR1 LNHDA and CDR2 SQIVND (reference sequence). CDR3 sequence (DNA): TGTGCCAGTAGTACCTGGGACAGGCCTGGAAACACCATATATTTT. This encodes CASSTWDRPGNTIYF.

V is TRBV14 and J is TRBJ2-1; TRBD2 might be the D (6 bases). Germline CDR1 SGHDN, CDR2 FVKESK. This CDR3 spans 14 amino acids. Deletions cut 0 bases from V and 6 bases from J, with 9 bases between. The CDR3: CASSQDRGFNEQFF. CDR3 in DNA: TGTGCCAGCAGCCAAGATCGGGGGTTCAATGAGCAGTTCTTC.

The chain couples TRBV19 to TRBJ2-1; 12 nucleotides line up with TRBD1. In germline, CDR1 is LNHDA, CDR2 SQIVND (reference sequence). This CDR3 spans 14 amino acids. V dropped 9 bases and J dropped 8; count of bases not matched to a gene: 8. The CDR3 bases are TGTGCCAGCATTAGGGGACAGGGGGCTCATGAGCAGTTCTTC. Translating it yields CASIRGQGAHEQFF.

This clone was counted only a few times. V gene TRBV5-1 combines with J gene TRBJ2-5; D gene ambiguous. The CDR3 sequence is 10 residues long. V was shortened by 9 bases and J by 5 bases, with 8 bases between the two germline ends. CDR1 and CDR2 from the germline V gene are SGHRS and YFSETQ. The CDR3 here is CATYRETQYF. The CDR3 coding sequence is TGCGCCACCTACCGGGAGACCCAGTACTTC.

Here the CDR3 DNA reads TGTGCCATCAGTGAGTCGTTAATGGCAGGGGATACTAGCACAGATACGCAGTATTTT. It encodes CAISESLMAGDTSTDTQYF. The gene calls are TRBV10-3 and TRBJ2-3; weak D call: TRBD1 (6 bases). The CDR3 runs 19 residues. V shed 0 bases and J shed 0 bases, with 19 bases lying between them. Germline CDR1 is ENHRY and CDR2 is SYGVKD.

The gene calls are TRBV7-9 and TRBJ2-3; D possibly corresponds to TRBD2 (6 bases). Per the germline V gene, CDR1 is SEHNR and CDR2 is FQNEAQ (reference sequence). The CDR3 is 14 residues long. The V end was cut by 5 bases, the J end by 5 bases, with 14 bases between. CDR3 DNA: TGTGCCAGCAGCCCGCGGGGTGTACAAGATACGCAGTATTTT. Translating it yields CASSPRGVQDTQYF.

CDR3 in DNA: TGTGCCAGCAGTGGCATAGCGGGAGAGGGGTCCTACGAGCAGTACGTC. This gives the protein CASSGIAGEGSYEQYV. This chain connects TRBV6-2 or TRBV6-3 to TRBJ2-7; 9 nucleotides line up with TRBD2. Germline-derived CDR1 and CDR2 are MNHEY and SVGEGT. This CDR3 is built from 16 residues. The J segment lost 1 base and the V segment lost 5 bases, leaving 9 bases of the junction unmatched.

J is TRBJ1-1 and V is TRBV15; D unclear. The CDR3 length is 14 residues. In germline, CDR1 is LNHNV, CDR2 YYDKDF (reference sequence). The V gene lost 5 bases and the J gene lost 6 bases, with 16 bases spanning the gap. CDR3 sequence reads: CATSSRRVMAEAFF. Here the CDR3 DNA reads TGTGCCACCAGCTCCCGACGGGTAATGGCTGAAGCTTTCTTT. Full variable domain (remainder filled in from reference TRBV15 and TRBJ1-1): DAMVIQNPRYQVTQFGKPVTLSCSQTLNHNVMYWYQQKSSQAPKLLFHYYDKDFNNEADTPDNFQSRRPNTSFCFLDIRSPGLGDTAMYLCATSSRRVMAEAFFGQGTRLTVV.

The chain uses TRBV3-1 (or the pseudogene TRBV3-2) and TRBJ2-7; 7 nucleotides agree with TRBD1. Germline CDR1 reads LGHDT; CDR2 reads YNNKEL (reference sequence). There are 15 residues in the CDR3. V gave up 0 bases and J gave up 3 bases; unmatched junction bases: 5. The CDR3 loop is CASSQDPTGDYEQYV. The CDR3 DNA reads TGTGCCAGCAGCCAAGACCCTACAGGGGACTACGAGCAGTACGTC.

The chain has TRBV29-1 and TRBJ1-1; D gene ambiguous. V was shortened by 1 base and J by 1 base, with 10 bases between the two germline ends. The germline CDR1 and CDR2 sequences are SQVTM and ANQGSEA. The CDR3 spans 14 residues. CDR3 loop: CSVEVWAENTEAFF. Here the CDR3 DNA reads TGCAGCGTTGAAGTTTGGGCAGAGAACACTGAAGCTTTCTTT.

The chain uses TRBV28 and TRBJ1-1; D is undetermined. The germline CDR1 and CDR2 sequences are MDHEN and SYDVKM. The CDR3 is 16 amino acids. With 6 bases removed from V and 1 base from J, the gap between germline ends came to 18 bases. CDR3: CASSPPRSRTNTEAFF. The CDR3 nucleotides are TGTGCCAGCAGCCCCCCACGGTCGCGTACGAACACTGAAGCTTTCTTT.

The chain uses TRBV4-2 and TRBJ2-5; 14 nucleotides match TRBD2. This CDR3 contains 16 residues. J lost 5 bases, V lost 4 bases, and 6 bases had no gene match. CDR1 is LGHNA, CDR2 YNFKEQ, per germline. The CDR3 DNA follows: TGTGCCAGCAGCCTGACTAGCGGGGGGGTGTCGGAGACCCAGTACTTC. Translating it yields CASSLTSGGVSETQYF.

A single count supports this clone. A much larger clone lies a single base off, so this may be a read error. This sequence joins TRBV7-9 and TRBJ1-1, with 8 bases that match TRBD1. Per the germline V gene, CDR1 is SEHNR and CDR2 is FQNEAQ (reference sequence). The CDR3 is made up of 13 amino acids. Losses at the gene ends were 5 bases for V and 4 bases for J; bases not matched to a gene: 3. The CDR3 nucleotides read TGTGCCAGCAGCCGGACAGGGAGCACTGAAGCTTTCTTT. Its translation: CASSRTGSTEAFF.

CDR3 in DNA: TGCGCCAGCAGCCAGACAGGGACAGGCGTTGGGAAAAAACTGTTTTTT. Amino acid sequence: CASSQTGTGVGKKLFF. The J gene is TRBJ1-4, the V gene TRBV4-1; 8 nucleotides match TRBD1. This CDR3 has 16 amino acids. CDR1 MGHRA and CDR2 YSYEKL come from the germline V gene. Germline trimming cut 3 bases from V and 9 bases from J; bases unmatched to any gene: 12.

This rearrangement joins TRBV15 to TRBJ2-3, with 10 bases that match TRBD2. CDR1 LNHNV and CDR2 YYDKDF come from the germline V gene (reference sequence). The V and J ends lost 1 base and 3 bases, in that order; junction bases with no gene match: 4. The CDR3 totals 16 residues. The CDR3 loop is CATSRVRGLATDTQYF. The DNA for the CDR3 is TGTGCCACCAGCAGAGTAAGGGGACTAGCGACAGATACGCAGTATTTT.

This chain uses TRBV9 with TRBJ2-3, with a weak D call TRBD2 (6 bases). Trimming stripped 3 bases from V and 3 bases from J, with 17 bases between. The CDR3 consists of 16 residues. Germline CDR1 and CDR2: SGDLS and YYNGEE. In DNA form, the CDR3 reads TGTGCCAGCAGCGGAAGAGCGGGCGTTCTTACAGATACGCAGTATTTT. Amino acids: CASSGRAGVLTDTQYF.

The chain combines TRBV9 with TRBJ2-5; TRBD2 might be the D (6 bases). The CDR3 is 16 residues long. Trimming shortened V by 0 bases and J by 1 base, and 13 bases separated the two germline ends. Germline CDR1 is SGDLS and CDR2 is YYNGEE. The chain's CDR3 is CASSVGVGGAQETQYF. CDR3 nucleotide sequence: TGTGCCAGCAGCGTAGGAGTAGGAGGGGCCCAAGAGACCCAGTACTTC.

V usage is TRBV7-2 and J usage is TRBJ1-5, with D unresolved. The length of the CDR3 is 11 residues. Trimming shortened V by 3 bases and J by 5 bases, and 2 bases separated the two germline ends. CDR1 is SGHTA and CDR2 is FQGNSA in the germline V gene. The CDR3 DNA reads as TGTGCCAGCAGCTTCGATCAGCCCCAGCATTTT. Protein: CASSFDQPQHF.

The J gene is TRBJ1-2, the V gene TRBV5-4; 7 positions agree with TRBD1. Trimming took 3 bases from V and 3 from J; bases not matched to a gene: 5. Germline V lookup: CDR1 SGHNT, CDR2 YYREEE (reference sequence). The CDR3 is 14 amino acids. The CDR3 sequence is CASSSFRGDYGYTF. The CDR3 bases are TGTGCCAGCAGCTCTTTCAGGGGGGACTATGGCTACACCTTC.

This chain joins TRBV28 and TRBJ1-3; the D gene is possibly TRBD1 (5 bases). The V and J ends lost 6 bases and 3 bases respectively, with 15 bases between them. CDR1 and CDR2 from the germline V gene are MDHEN and SYDVKM. The CDR3 contains 15 residues. The CDR3 here is CASSTGGGVGNTIYF. The CDR3 nucleotides are TGTGCCAGCAGCACAGGTGGAGGGGTTGGAAACACCATATATTTT.

The rearrangement uses TRBV13 and TRBJ2-7; TRBD2 agrees at 11 bases. This CDR3 comprises 15 residues. Germline V gives CDR1 PRHDT, CDR2 FYEKMQ (reference sequence). The junction had 5 bases not matched to a gene; V was cut back by 3 bases and J by 4 bases. The CDR3 DNA is TGTGCCAGCAGCTTCGGGACTAGCGGAGTGTACGAGCAGTACGTC. Translating gives CASSFGTSGVYEQYV.